The rows below give T cell receptor beta chains drawn from one sample of a study of OX40 agonist ivuxolimab in advanced cancers. Profiling relied on immunoSEQ multiplex PCR, and the TCRdb table lists in-frame clones only, not all of them. The table has just over 70,000 clones, 84% seen once. Sequenced material: CD4+ or CD8+ T cells sorted from blood, taken in a trial of the OX40 agonist ivuxolimab. The receptors come from an adult with an advanced solid tumor such as melanoma, head and neck, liver or kidney cancer. CDR3s include the opening cysteine and the closing phenylalanine or tryptophan. D genes are given only for firm matches. Clone size is given for some rows only: seen once, a few or many times, or a class if the clone is expanded.

abundance: many; d_gene: .; v_gene: TRBV7-8; j_gene: TRBJ1-6; CDR3nt: TGTGCCAGCAGCTTAGTAAAACAGAACAACTCACCCCTCCACTTT; CDR3aa: CASSLVKQNNSPLHF
abundance: .; d_gene: TRBD1; v_gene: TRBV6-1; j_gene: TRBJ2-1; CDR3nt: TGTGCCAGCAGTGACCCCGGGACAGGGTATAACCATGAGCAGTTCTTC; CDR3aa: CASSDPGTGYNHEQFF
abundance: .; d_gene: .; v_gene: TRBV28; j_gene: TRBJ1-2; CDR3nt: TGTGCCAGCAGCCGATCAGGGTATGGCTACACCTTC; CDR3aa: CASSRSGYGYTF
abundance: .; d_gene: .; v_gene: TRBV5-1; j_gene: TRBJ2-1; CDR3nt: TGCGCCAGCAGCTTGGCAGCGGGTGGGCACAATGAGCAGTTCTTC; CDR3aa: CASSLAAGGHNEQFF
abundance: .; d_gene: .; v_gene: TRBV12-5; j_gene: TRBJ2-5; CDR3nt: TGTGCTAGTGCCACTACAAGGTTCCAAGAGACCCAGTACTTC; CDR3aa: CASATTRFQETQYF
abundance: .; d_gene: .; v_gene: TRBV5-5; j_gene: TRBJ1-1; CDR3nt: TGTGCCAGCGTGCCTACGGGAGAGGGGATCACTGAAGCTTTCTTT; CDR3aa: CASVPTGEGITEAFF
abundance: .; d_gene: .; v_gene: TRBV28; j_gene: TRBJ2-2; CDR3nt: TGTGCCAGCAGGCCTACAGGGATGGGATCCGGGGAGCTGTTTTTT; CDR3aa: CASRPTGMGSGELFF
abundance: .; d_gene: TRBD1; v_gene: TRBV7-2; j_gene: TRBJ1-3; CDR3nt: TGTGCCAGCAGCTTACGTCAGGGGGGCCGCTCTGGAAACACCATATATTTT; CDR3aa: CASSLRQGGRSGNTIYF
abundance: .; d_gene: TRBD2; v_gene: TRBV2; j_gene: TRBJ2-3; CDR3nt: TGTGCCAGCAAGGGGTTTAGCGGGGGGTTGGATACGCAGTATTTT; CDR3aa: CASKGFSGGLDTQYF
abundance: .; d_gene: .; v_gene: TRBV15; j_gene: TRBJ2-7; CDR3nt: TGTGCCACCAGCAGGGAGGGTGGATCCGTCTACGAGCAGTACTTC; CDR3aa: CATSREGGSVYEQYF
abundance: .; d_gene: .; v_gene: TRBV18; j_gene: TRBJ1-1; CDR3nt: TGTGCCAGCTCATCAGTCTTCGGGGATACGAACACTGAAGCTTTCTTT; CDR3aa: CASSSVFGDTNTEAFF
abundance: few; d_gene: .; v_gene: TRBV18; j_gene: TRBJ1-5; CDR3nt: TGTGCCAGCTCACCATCACAGGGCAATCAGCCCCAGCATTTT; CDR3aa: CASSPSQGNQPQHF
abundance: .; d_gene: .; v_gene: TRBV2; j_gene: TRBJ2-7; CDR3nt: TGTGCCAGCAGTGGGGGATCGTTTAGGAGCGAGCAGTACTTC; CDR3aa: CASSGGSFRSEQYF
abundance: .; d_gene: TRBD2; v_gene: TRBV27; j_gene: TRBJ2-3; CDR3nt: TGTGCCAGCAGTTGGGGGAGGGGCACAGATACGCAGTATTTT; CDR3aa: CASSWGRGTDTQYF
abundance: many; d_gene: TRBD1; v_gene: TRBV7-8; j_gene: TRBJ1-4; CDR3nt: TGTGCCAGCAGCTTACCCGGGACAGGGGAGTTGAAACTGTTTTTT; CDR3aa: CASSLPGTGELKLFF
abundance: .; d_gene: TRBD1; v_gene: TRBV28; j_gene: TRBJ2-7; CDR3nt: TGTGCCAGCAGTATTTCGGGACAGGGAGGCCGCGAGCAGTACTTC; CDR3aa: CASSISGQGGREQYF
abundance: once; d_gene: TRBD1; v_gene: TRBV2; j_gene: TRBJ1-1; CDR3nt: TGTGCCAGCAGGGCAGGGGGATCGGTCACTGAAGCTTTCTTT; CDR3aa: CASRAGGSVTEAFF
abundance: few; d_gene: .; v_gene: TRBV7-2; j_gene: TRBJ2-7; CDR3nt: TGTGCCAGCAGCTTAAGTACACTGTCCTACGAGCAGTACTTC; CDR3aa: CASSLSTLSYEQYF
abundance: .; d_gene: .; v_gene: TRBV7-6; j_gene: TRBJ1-3; CDR3nt: TGTGCCAGCAGCCCTGTCCTTCTCTCTGGAAACACCATATATTTT; CDR3aa: CASSPVLLSGNTIYF
abundance: .; d_gene: .; v_gene: TRBV5-4; j_gene: TRBJ1-2; CDR3nt: TGTGCCAGCAGCTTGGGGGCAGAATATGGTTACACCTTC; CDR3aa: CASSLGAEYGYTF
abundance: .; d_gene: TRBD1; v_gene: TRBV5-1; j_gene: TRBJ1-1; CDR3nt: TGCGCCAGCAGCTCCAGAGGGACAGGGGGATCCATGAACACTGAAGCTTTCTTT; CDR3aa: CASSSRGTGGSMNTEAFF
abundance: .; d_gene: TRBD1; v_gene: TRBV7-2; j_gene: TRBJ1-1; CDR3nt: TGTGCCAGCAGCTTAAGGGGGCGCGACACTGAAGCTTTCTTT; CDR3aa: CASSLRGRDTEAFF
abundance: .; d_gene: .; v_gene: TRBV7-3; j_gene: TRBJ2-5; CDR3nt: TGTGCCAGCAGCTTAAACTTCCAAGAGACCCAGTACTTC; CDR3aa: CASSLNFQETQYF
abundance: .; d_gene: TRBD1; v_gene: TRBV23-1; j_gene: TRBJ1-5; CDR3nt: TGCGCCAGCAGCCTGGGACAGATCAATCAGCCCCAGCATTTT; CDR3aa: CASSLGQINQPQHF
abundance: .; d_gene: TRBD1; v_gene: TRBV7-2; j_gene: TRBJ1-2; CDR3nt: TGTGCCAGCAGCAGCAGCGGGCAGGGGGCCGCGAGGGGCTACACCTTC; CDR3aa: CASSSSGQGAARGYTF
abundance: .; d_gene: TRBD2; v_gene: TRBV9; j_gene: TRBJ2-1; CDR3nt: TGTGCCAGCAGCGTAGCAGGGCTAGCGGGGGGGCGAGTTCAGGATGAGCAGTTCTTC; CDR3aa: CASSVAGLAGGRVQDEQFF
abundance: .; d_gene: .; v_gene: TRBV28; j_gene: TRBJ1-1; CDR3nt: TGTGCCAGCCGAGTCTCCGGGCTCCTGAGGGGAGCTTTCTTT; CDR3aa: CASRVSGLLRGAFF
abundance: .; d_gene: .; v_gene: TRBV19; j_gene: TRBJ2-2; CDR3nt: TGTGCCAGTAATGGCTCCCCTAGATCCGGGGAGCTGTTTTTT; CDR3aa: CASNGSPRSGELFF
abundance: few; d_gene: TRBD2; v_gene: TRBV30; j_gene: TRBJ2-7; CDR3nt: TGTGCCGCCGGGAGGCGGGAGTCTAAGTACGAGCAGTACTTC; CDR3aa: CAAGRRESKYEQYF
abundance: .; d_gene: .; v_gene: TRBV9; j_gene: TRBJ2-2; CDR3nt: TGTGCCAGCAGCCGAACGGTGAACACCGGGGAGCTGTTTTTT; CDR3aa: CASSRTVNTGELFF
abundance: .; d_gene: .; v_gene: TRBV5-1; j_gene: TRBJ2-7; CDR3nt: TGCGCCAGCAGCTTGAGGTGGGACTCCTACGAGCAGTACTTC; CDR3aa: CASSLRWDSYEQYF
abundance: .; d_gene: .; v_gene: TRBV6-5; j_gene: TRBJ1-1; CDR3nt: TGTGCCACCAAGCAGTCGCTTTCCGGAGAAGCTTTCTTT; CDR3aa: CATKQSLSGEAFF
abundance: few; d_gene: .; v_gene: TRBV7-9; j_gene: TRBJ2-7; CDR3nt: TGTGCCAGCAGCTGGGTAAGCTACGAGCAGTACTTC; CDR3aa: CASSWVSYEQYF
abundance: .; d_gene: .; v_gene: TRBV30; j_gene: TRBJ2-7; CDR3nt: TGTGCCTGGGCGCGAGGGGAATACGAGCAGTACTTC; CDR3aa: CAWARGEYEQYF
abundance: few; d_gene: TRBD2; v_gene: TRBV9; j_gene: TRBJ2-1; CDR3nt: TGTGCCAGCAGCGTAGCGGAGCGGGGGAACCATGAGCAGTTCTTC; CDR3aa: CASSVAERGNHEQFF
abundance: once; d_gene: TRBD2; v_gene: TRBV5-1; j_gene: TRBJ2-3; CDR3nt: TGCGCCAGCAGGAGGGGACTAGCGGGAGGAACAGATACGCAGTATTTT; CDR3aa: CASRRGLAGGTDTQYF
abundance: .; d_gene: .; v_gene: TRBV5-1; j_gene: TRBJ2-2; CDR3nt: TGCGCCAGCAGCTTGGCCGGGGGTAAGGACACCGGGGAGCTGTTTTTT; CDR3aa: CASSLAGGKDTGELFF
abundance: .; d_gene: .; v_gene: TRBV6-5; j_gene: TRBJ2-5; CDR3nt: TGTGCCAGCGGCAGACTACAAGAGACCCAGTACTTC; CDR3aa: CASGRLQETQYF
abundance: .; d_gene: .; v_gene: TRBV28; j_gene: TRBJ1-5; CDR3nt: TGTGCCAGCAGTTTGTCAGGGCCCAATCAGCCCCAGCATTTT; CDR3aa: CASSLSGPNQPQHF
abundance: .; d_gene: .; v_gene: TRBV5-8; j_gene: TRBJ1-2; CDR3nt: TGTGCCAGCAGCTTGGGCGTGATCGTAGGCTATGGCTACACCTTC; CDR3aa: CASSLGVIVGYGYTF
abundance: .; d_gene: .; v_gene: TRBV6-5; j_gene: TRBJ2-3; CDR3nt: TGTGCCAGCAGTTATCGAGCCACAGATACGCAGTATTTT; CDR3aa: CASSYRATDTQYF
abundance: .; d_gene: .; v_gene: TRBV9; j_gene: TRBJ2-1; CDR3nt: TGTGCCAGCAGCGTAGTTGGAGGGGATGGGAATGAGCAGTTCTTC; CDR3aa: CASSVVGGDGNEQFF
abundance: .; d_gene: .; v_gene: TRBV19; j_gene: TRBJ1-2; CDR3nt: TGTGCCAGTAGTATCGATAACTATGGCTACACCTTC; CDR3aa: CASSIDNYGYTF
abundance: .; d_gene: .; v_gene: TRBV27; j_gene: TRBJ2-1; CDR3nt: TGTGCCAGCAGTTTAACCCAATTAGCGCGAACCGGGGTTGAGCAGTTCTTC; CDR3aa: CASSLTQLARTGVEQFF
abundance: .; d_gene: TRBD1; v_gene: TRBV13; j_gene: TRBJ1-2; CDR3nt: TGTGCCAGCAGCATCAGACAGGGGCTTAGTCTATATGGCTACACCTTC; CDR3aa: CASSIRQGLSLYGYTF
abundance: .; d_gene: TRBD1; v_gene: TRBV5-6; j_gene: TRBJ1-2; CDR3nt: TGTGCCAGCAGCTTGGATGACAGGGCTAACTATGGCTACACCTTC; CDR3aa: CASSLDDRANYGYTF
abundance: .; d_gene: .; v_gene: TRBV7-9; j_gene: TRBJ1-5; CDR3nt: TGTGCCAGCAGCTCAGGGCGGAATCAGCCCCAGCATTTT; CDR3aa: CASSSGRNQPQHF
abundance: .; d_gene: TRBD1; v_gene: TRBV30; j_gene: TRBJ1-1; CDR3nt: TGTGCCTGGAGCCGACAGGGACCGACTGAAGCTTTCTTT; CDR3aa: CAWSRQGPTEAFF
abundance: .; d_gene: TRBD2; v_gene: TRBV29-1; j_gene: TRBJ2-1; CDR3nt: TGCAGCGTTGGGGGGGTGGGACTACCGATCAATGAGCAGTTCTTC; CDR3aa: CSVGGVGLPINEQFF
abundance: .; d_gene: TRBD1; v_gene: TRBV7-3; j_gene: TRBJ2-1; CDR3nt: TGTGCCAGCAGCTTATCCGCAGGGGGTGAGCAGTTCTTC; CDR3aa: CASSLSAGGEQFF
abundance: .; d_gene: TRBD1; v_gene: TRBV6-5; j_gene: TRBJ1-6; CDR3nt: TGTGCCAGCAGTACCGGACAGGGTTTGAATTCACCCCTCCACTTT; CDR3aa: CASSTGQGLNSPLHF
abundance: .; d_gene: .; v_gene: TRBV30; j_gene: TRBJ2-7; CDR3nt: TGTGCCTGGAGTTGGGGGGCAGTGTCCTACGAGCAGTACTTC; CDR3aa: CAWSWGAVSYEQYF
abundance: .; d_gene: TRBD2; v_gene: TRBV7-9; j_gene: TRBJ2-5; CDR3nt: TGTGCCAGCTCCGGGGCGGGGGGTTCAGCGGGTTCGGAGACCCAGTACTTC; CDR3aa: CASSGAGGSAGSETQYF
abundance: once; d_gene: TRBD2; v_gene: TRBV7-3; j_gene: TRBJ2-1; CDR3nt: TGTGCCAGCAGCTTCGGTCTCGGGACTAGCGGGAGGAACAATGAGCAGTTCTTC; CDR3aa: CASSFGLGTSGRNNEQFF
abundance: .; d_gene: TRBD2; v_gene: TRBV11-3; j_gene: TRBJ2-2; CDR3nt: TGTGCCAGCAGCTTAGCAGCGGGGGGGAACACCGGGGAGCTGTTTTTT; CDR3aa: CASSLAAGGNTGELFF
abundance: .; d_gene: .; v_gene: TRBV7-2; j_gene: TRBJ2-2; CDR3nt: TGTGCCAGCAGCTTAGCGAGGGGGGTAGGGGAGCTGTTTTTT; CDR3aa: CASSLARGVGELFF
abundance: .; d_gene: TRBD1; v_gene: TRBV7-2; j_gene: TRBJ1-4; CDR3nt: TGTGCCAGCAGCTTACTGGGACAGGGGGATGAAAAACTGTTTTTT; CDR3aa: CASSLLGQGDEKLFF
abundance: few; d_gene: TRBD1; v_gene: TRBV7-9; j_gene: TRBJ1-4; CDR3nt: TGTGCCAGCAGGTCGGACAGGGGAAATGAAAAACTGTTTTTT; CDR3aa: CASRSDRGNEKLFF
abundance: .; d_gene: .; v_gene: TRBV19; j_gene: TRBJ2-6; CDR3nt: TGTGCCAGTAGTTCCTCGGGCCCATCTGGGGCCAACGTCCTGACTTTC; CDR3aa: CASSSSGPSGANVLTF
abundance: .; d_gene: TRBD2; v_gene: TRBV5-1; j_gene: TRBJ2-5; CDR3nt: TGCGCCAGCAGCTTGATCATAGCGGGAGGGAACCAAGAGACCCAGTACTTC; CDR3aa: CASSLIIAGGNQETQYF